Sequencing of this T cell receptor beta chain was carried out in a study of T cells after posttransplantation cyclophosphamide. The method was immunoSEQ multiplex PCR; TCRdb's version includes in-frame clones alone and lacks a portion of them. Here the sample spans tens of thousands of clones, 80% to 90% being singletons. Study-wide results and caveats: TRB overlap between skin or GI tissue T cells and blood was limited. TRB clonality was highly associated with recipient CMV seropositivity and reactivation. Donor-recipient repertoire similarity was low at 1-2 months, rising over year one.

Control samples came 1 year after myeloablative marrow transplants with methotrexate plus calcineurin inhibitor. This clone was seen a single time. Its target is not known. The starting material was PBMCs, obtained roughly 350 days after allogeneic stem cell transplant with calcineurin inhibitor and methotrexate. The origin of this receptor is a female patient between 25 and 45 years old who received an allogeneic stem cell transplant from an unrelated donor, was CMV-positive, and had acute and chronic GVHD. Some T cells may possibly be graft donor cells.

The CDR3 nucleotides are TGTGCCAGCAGCTTGATGGGGGCCTCAGATACGCAGTATTTT. Its protein is CASSLMGASDTQYF. The chain uses TRBV11-3 and TRBJ2-3; the D gene is possibly TRBD1 (6 bases). The CDR3 has 14 residues. The germline V gene encodes CDR1 SGHNT and CDR2 YENEEA. Trimming took 3 bases from V and 4 from J, leaving 11 bases between them.